This T cell receptor beta chain was found in a study of blood T cell repertoires in COVID-19. Study background: Samples came from the United States, Italy and Spain, spanning acute and convalescent COVID-19. From T cells, B-cell-depleted T cells, or PBMCs came the material, which was cDNA or gDNA.

TCRdb's table, derived via immunoSEQ multiplex PCR, lists solely in-frame clones and lacks some. Of a few hundred thousand clones in the sample, roughly 80% were seen once. Germline V lookup: CDR1 SGHDT, CDR2 YYEEEE. With 4 bases removed from V and 4 bases from J, the gap between germline ends came to 14 bases. CDR3 length equals 14 residues. The sequence came from a human donor in a cohort sampled during active COVID-19. The chain is built from TRBV5-6 and TRBJ1-2; the D is unclear. Material for sequencing was peripheral blood. The CDR3 nucleotides read TGTGCCAGCAGCCCGTGGAGGGCTACCTATGGCTACACCTTC. Translated: CASSPWRATYGYTF. Combining the CDR3 with reference TRBV5-6 and TRBJ1-2 gives the whole variable domain DAGVTQSPTHLIKTRGQQVTLRCSPKSGHDTVSWYQQALGQGPQFIFQYYEEEERQRGNFPDRFSGHQFPNYSSELNVNALLLGDSALYLCASSPWRATYGYTFGSGTRLTVV.